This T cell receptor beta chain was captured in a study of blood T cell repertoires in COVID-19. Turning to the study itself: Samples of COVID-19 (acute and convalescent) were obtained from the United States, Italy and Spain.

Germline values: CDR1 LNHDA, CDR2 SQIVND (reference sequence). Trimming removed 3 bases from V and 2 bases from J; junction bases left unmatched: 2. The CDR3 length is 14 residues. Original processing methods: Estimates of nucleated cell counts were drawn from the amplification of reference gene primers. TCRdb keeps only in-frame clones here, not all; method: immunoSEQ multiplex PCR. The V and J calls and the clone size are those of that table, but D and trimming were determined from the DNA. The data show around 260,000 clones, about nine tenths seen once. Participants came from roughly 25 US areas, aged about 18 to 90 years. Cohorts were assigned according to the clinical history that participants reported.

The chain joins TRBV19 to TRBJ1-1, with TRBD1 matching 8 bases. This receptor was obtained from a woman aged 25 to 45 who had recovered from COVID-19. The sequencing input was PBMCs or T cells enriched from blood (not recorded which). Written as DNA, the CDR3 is TGTGCCAGTAGTATCAGGGGGCAAAACACTGAAGCTTTCTTT. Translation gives CASSIRGQNTEAFF.